What follows describes a single T cell receptor (beta chain). Its antigen is as yet unknown. These data belong to a study of T cell repertoires in cytomegalovirus infection. Study-wide context: Both CMV infection and a matching HLA type were indicated by public TCR beta signatures.

V dropped 1 base and J dropped 4; count of bases not matched to a gene: 5. CDR3 size: 15 residues. CDR1 and CDR2 from the germline V gene are LNHNV and YYDKDF (reference sequence). From the reads, TCRdb called clonotypes with MiXCR, one entry per CDR3 protein. The sample contains some 99,000 distinct CDR3 sequences, less than 30% of which appear only once. This receptor was obtained from a human donor in good health (CMV status not recorded). Some clones in this sample may be carry-over from other donors' samples. This specimen was CD8+ T cells from cultured PBMCs, taken from culture after CMV antigen stimulation. The rearrangement uses TRBV15 and TRBJ2-3, with 7 bases fitting TRBD2. The CDR3 DNA reads as TGTGCCACCAGCAGAGCTAGCGGAGGGGCAGATACGCAGTATTTT. It yields the protein CATSRASGGADTQYF.